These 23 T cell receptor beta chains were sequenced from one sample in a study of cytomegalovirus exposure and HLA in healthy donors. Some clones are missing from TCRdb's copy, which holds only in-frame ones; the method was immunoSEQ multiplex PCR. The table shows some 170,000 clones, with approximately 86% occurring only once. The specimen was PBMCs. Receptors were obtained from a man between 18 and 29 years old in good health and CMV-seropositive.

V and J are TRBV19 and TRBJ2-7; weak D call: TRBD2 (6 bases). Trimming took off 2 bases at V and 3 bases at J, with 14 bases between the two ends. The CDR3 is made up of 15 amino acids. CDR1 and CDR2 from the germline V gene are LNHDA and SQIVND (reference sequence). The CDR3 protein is CASSISREVIYEQYF. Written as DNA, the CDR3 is TGTGCCAGTAGTATATCCAGGGAGGTGATCTACGAGCAGTACTTC.

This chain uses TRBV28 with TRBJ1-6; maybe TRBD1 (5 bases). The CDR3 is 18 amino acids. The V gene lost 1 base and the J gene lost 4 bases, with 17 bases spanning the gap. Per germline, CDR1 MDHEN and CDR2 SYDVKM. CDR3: CASSLSDTQRPYNSPLHF. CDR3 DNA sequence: TGTGCCAGCAGTTTATCGGACACTCAAAGGCCATATAATTCACCCCTCCACTTT.

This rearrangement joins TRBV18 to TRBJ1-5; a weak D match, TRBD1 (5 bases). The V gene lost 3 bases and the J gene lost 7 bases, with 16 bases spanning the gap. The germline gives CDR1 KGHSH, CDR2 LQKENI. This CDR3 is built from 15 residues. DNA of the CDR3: TGTGCCAGCTCACCGGACCAAGGGGCCGGACAGCCCCAGCATTTT. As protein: CASSPDQGAGQPQHF.

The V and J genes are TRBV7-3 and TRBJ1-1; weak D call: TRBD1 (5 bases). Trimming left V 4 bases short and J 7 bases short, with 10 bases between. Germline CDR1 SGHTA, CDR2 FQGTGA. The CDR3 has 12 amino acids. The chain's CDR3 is CASSSRGGEAFF. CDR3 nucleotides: TGTGCCAGCAGCTCACGGGGGGGTGAAGCTTTCTTT.

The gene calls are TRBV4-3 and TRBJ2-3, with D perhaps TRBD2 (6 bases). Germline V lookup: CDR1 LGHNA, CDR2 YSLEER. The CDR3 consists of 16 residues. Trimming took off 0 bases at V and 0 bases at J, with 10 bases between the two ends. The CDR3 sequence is CASSQDLASSTDTQYF. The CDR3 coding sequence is TGCGCCAGCAGCCAAGATCTAGCGTCTAGCACAGATACGCAGTATTTT.

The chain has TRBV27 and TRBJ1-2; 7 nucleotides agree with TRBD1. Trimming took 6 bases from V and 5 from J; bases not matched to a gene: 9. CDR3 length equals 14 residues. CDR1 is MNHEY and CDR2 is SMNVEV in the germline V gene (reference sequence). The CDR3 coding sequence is TGTGCCAGCAGACCGACAGGGTTTGGGTATGGCTACACCTTC. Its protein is CASRPTGFGYGYTF.

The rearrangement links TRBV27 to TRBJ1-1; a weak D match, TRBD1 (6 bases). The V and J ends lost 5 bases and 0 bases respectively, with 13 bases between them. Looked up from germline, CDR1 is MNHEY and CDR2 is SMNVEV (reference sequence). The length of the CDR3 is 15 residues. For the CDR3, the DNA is TGTGCCAGCAGTCCCTCAGGACAGCTGAACACTGAAGCTTTCTTT. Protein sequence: CASSPSGQLNTEAFF.

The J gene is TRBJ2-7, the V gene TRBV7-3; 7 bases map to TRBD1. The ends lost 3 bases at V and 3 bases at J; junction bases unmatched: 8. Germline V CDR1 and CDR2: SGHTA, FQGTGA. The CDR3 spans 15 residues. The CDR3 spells CASSLSPGGFYEQYF. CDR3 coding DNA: TGTGCCAGCAGCTTGAGTCCAGGGGGATTCTACGAGCAGTACTTC.

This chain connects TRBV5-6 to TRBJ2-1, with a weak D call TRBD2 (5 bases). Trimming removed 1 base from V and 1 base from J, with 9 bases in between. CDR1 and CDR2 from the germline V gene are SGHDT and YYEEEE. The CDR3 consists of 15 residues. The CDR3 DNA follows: TGTGCCAGCAGCTTGATAGCGTCTTCCTACAATGAGCAGTTCTTC. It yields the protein CASSLIASSYNEQFF.

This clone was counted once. CDR3 DNA sequence: TGTGCCAGCGGGAGCTCCTATAATTCACCCCTCCACTTT. It specifies CASGSSYNSPLHF. The chain employs TRBV6-5 and TRBJ1-6; unclear D gene. Germline-derived CDR1 and CDR2 are MNHEY and SVGAGI. V shed 8 bases and J shed 0 bases, with 5 bases lying between them. The CDR3 is made up of 13 amino acids.

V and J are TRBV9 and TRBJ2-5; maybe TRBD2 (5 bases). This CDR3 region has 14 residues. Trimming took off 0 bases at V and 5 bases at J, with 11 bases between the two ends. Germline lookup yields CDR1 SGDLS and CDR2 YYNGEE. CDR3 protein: CASSVADWAETQYF. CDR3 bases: TGTGCCAGCAGCGTAGCGGACTGGGCGGAGACCCAGTACTTC. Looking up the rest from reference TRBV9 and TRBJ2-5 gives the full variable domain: DSGVTQTPKHLITATGQRVTLRCSPRSGDLSVYWYQQSLDQGLQFLIQYYNGEERAKGNILERFSAQQFPDLHSELNLSSLELGDSALYFCASSVADWAETQYFGPGTRLLVL.

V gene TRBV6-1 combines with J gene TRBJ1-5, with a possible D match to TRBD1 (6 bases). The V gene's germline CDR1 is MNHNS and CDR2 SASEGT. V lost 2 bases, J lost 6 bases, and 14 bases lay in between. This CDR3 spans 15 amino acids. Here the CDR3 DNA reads TGTGCCAGCAGTGAATGGGACAAAGGAACTCAGCCCCAGCATTTT. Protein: CASSEWDKGTQPQHF.

CDR3: CSVAGTSRSDTQYF. For the CDR3, the DNA is TGCAGCGTTGCCGGGACTAGCAGATCAGATACGCAGTATTTT. V usage is TRBV29-1 and J usage is TRBJ2-3; 9 bases align to TRBD2. This CDR3 is 14 amino acids long. Germline values: CDR1 SQVTM, CDR2 ANQGSEA. Trimming cost V 4 bases and J 4 bases; bases outside gene matches: 6.

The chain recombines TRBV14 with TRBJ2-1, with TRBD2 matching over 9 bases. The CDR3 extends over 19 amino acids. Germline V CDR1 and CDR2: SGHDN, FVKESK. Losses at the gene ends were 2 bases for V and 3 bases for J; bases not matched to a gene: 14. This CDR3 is CASSQKGAIAGVFYNEQFF. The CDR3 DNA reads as TGTGCCAGCAGCCAAAAAGGGGCGATAGCGGGAGTTTTCTACAATGAGCAGTTCTTC.

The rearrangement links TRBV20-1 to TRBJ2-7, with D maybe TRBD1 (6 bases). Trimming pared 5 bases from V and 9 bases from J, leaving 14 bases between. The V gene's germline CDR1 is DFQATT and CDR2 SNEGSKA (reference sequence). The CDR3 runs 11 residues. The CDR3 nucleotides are TGCAGTGCTCCACGACAGGTCCTGCAGTACTTC. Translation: CSAPRQVLQYF.

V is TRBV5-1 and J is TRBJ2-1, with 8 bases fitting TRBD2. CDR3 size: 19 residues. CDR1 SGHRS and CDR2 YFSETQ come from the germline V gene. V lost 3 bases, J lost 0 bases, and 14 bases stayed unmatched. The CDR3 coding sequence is TGCGCCAGCAGCTCAAGATCGAGTAGCGGGACCTTCTCCTACAATGAGCAGTTCTTC. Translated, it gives CASSSRSSSGTFSYNEQFF.

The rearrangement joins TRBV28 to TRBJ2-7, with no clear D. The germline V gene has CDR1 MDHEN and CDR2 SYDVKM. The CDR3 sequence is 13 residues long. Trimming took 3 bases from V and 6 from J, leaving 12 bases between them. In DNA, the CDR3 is TGTGCCAGCAGTTTCTCGGTCCCCCGCGAGCAGTACTTC. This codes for CASSFSVPREQYF.

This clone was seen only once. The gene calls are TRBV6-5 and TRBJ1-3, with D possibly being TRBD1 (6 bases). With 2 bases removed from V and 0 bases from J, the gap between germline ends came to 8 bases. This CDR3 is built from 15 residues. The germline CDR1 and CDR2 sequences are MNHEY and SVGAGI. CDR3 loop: CASSYDRRSGNTIYF. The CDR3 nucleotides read TGTGCCAGCAGTTACGACAGGCGCTCTGGAAACACCATATATTTT.

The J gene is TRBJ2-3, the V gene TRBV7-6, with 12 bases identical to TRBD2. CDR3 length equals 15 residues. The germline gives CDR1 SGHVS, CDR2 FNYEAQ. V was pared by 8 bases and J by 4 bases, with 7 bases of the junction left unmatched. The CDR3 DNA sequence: TGTGCCAGCCAGCGGACTAGCGGGACATCAGATACGCAGTATTTT. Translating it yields CASQRTSGTSDTQYF.

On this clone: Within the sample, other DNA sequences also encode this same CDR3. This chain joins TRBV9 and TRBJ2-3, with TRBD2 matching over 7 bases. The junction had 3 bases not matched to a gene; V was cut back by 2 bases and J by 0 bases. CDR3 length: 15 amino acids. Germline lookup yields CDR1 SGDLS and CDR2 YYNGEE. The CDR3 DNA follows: TGTGCCAGCAGCGTTGGGGGGGGTAGCACAGATACGCAGTATTTT. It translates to CASSVGGGSTDTQYF.

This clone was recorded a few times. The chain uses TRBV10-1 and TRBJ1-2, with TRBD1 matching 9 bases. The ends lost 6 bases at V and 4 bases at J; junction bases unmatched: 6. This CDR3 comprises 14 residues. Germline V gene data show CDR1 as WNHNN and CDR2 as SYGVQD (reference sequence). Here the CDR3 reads CASRGDRETYGYTF. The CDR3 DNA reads TGCGCCAGCAGAGGGGACAGGGAGACCTATGGCTACACCTTC.

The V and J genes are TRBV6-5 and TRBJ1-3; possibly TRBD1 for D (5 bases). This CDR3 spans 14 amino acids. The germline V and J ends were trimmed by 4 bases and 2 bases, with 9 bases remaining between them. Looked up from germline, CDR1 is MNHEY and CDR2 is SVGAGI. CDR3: CASSSRGAGNTIYF. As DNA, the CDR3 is TGTGCCAGCAGTTCCCGGGGGGCTGGAAACACCATATATTTT.

Written as DNA, the CDR3 is TGTGCCAGTTCACCAACGACAGGATGGATGTTATGGAGCTACACCTTC. This translates into CASSPTTGWMLWSYTF. The genes are TRBV9 and TRBJ1-2; maybe TRBD1 (6 bases). The CDR3 has 16 residues. Trimming stripped 8 bases from V and 9 bases from J, with 29 bases between. Germline CDR1 and CDR2: SGDLS and YYNGEE.